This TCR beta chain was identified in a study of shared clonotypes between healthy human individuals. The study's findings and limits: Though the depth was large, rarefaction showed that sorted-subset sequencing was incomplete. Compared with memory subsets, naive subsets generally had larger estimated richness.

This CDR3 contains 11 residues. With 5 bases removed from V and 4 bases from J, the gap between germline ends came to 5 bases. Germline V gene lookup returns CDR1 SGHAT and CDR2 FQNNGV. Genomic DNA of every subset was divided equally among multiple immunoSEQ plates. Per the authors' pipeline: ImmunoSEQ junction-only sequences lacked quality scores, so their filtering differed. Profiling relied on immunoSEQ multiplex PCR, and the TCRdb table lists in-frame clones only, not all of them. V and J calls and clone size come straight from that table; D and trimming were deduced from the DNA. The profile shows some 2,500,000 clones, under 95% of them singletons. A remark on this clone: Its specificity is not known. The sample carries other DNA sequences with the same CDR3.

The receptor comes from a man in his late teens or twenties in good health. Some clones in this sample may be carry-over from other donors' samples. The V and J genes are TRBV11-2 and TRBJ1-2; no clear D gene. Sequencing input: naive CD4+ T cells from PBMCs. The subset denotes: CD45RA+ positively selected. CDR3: CASSPGYGYTF. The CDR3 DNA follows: TGTGCCAGCAGCCCTGGCTATGGCTACACCTTC.